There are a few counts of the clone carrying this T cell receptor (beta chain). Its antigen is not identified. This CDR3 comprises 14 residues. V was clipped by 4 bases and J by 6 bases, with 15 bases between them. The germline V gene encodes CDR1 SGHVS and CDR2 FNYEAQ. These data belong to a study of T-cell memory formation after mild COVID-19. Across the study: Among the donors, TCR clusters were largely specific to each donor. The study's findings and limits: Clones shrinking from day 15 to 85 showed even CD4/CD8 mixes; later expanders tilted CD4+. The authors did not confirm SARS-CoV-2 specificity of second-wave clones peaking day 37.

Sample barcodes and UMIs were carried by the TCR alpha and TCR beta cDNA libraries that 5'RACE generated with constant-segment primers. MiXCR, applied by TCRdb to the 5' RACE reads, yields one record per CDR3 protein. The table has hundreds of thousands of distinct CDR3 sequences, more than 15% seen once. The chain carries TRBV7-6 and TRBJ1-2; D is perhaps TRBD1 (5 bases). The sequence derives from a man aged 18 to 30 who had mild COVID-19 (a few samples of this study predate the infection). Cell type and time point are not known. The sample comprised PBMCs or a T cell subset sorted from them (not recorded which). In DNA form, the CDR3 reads TGTGCCAGCAGCTCAACCGTGACAGCGAATGGCTACACCTTC. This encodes CASSSTVTANGYTF.